The rows below give T cell receptor beta chains drawn from one sample of a study of blood T cell repertoires in COVID-19. Data came from immunoSEQ multiplex PCR; TCRdb stores just in-frame clones and leaves some out. The sample holds about 45,000 clones; approximately 86% are singletons and the top ten take around 10%. Sequenced material: peripheral blood. The receptors stem from a woman aged 80 or over with active COVID-19. Both conserved end residues are part of each CDR3. A D gene is named only where the DNA matches it firmly. Not every row has a clone size; where given, it reads once, few, many or a size class.

TRBJ1-1 12 - - TRBV6-5 TGTGCCACCGTTTCCGGGATGGCTGAAGCTTTCTTT CATVSGMAEAFF
TRBJ2-7 15 TRBD1 - TRBV2 TGTGCCAGCAGTGAAGCCCCGGGACAGGTAGTCGAGCAGTACTTC CASSEAPGQVVEQYF
TRBJ1-2 14 - - TRBV20-1 TGCAGTGCTAGTGGCTCAGGGCTCTTACGTGGCTACACCTTC CSASGSGLLRGYTF
TRBJ2-3 14 - - TRBV25-1 TGTGCCAGCAGTGCCCGACTAGTTCCAGATACGCAGTATTTT CASSARLVPDTQYF
TRBJ1-1 15 TRBD1 - TRBV2 TGTGCCAGCAGTCCCGGGACAGGGGGTATGACTGAAGCTTTCTTT CASSPGTGGMTEAFF
TRBJ2-7 14 - - TRBV6-6 TGTGCCAGCAGTTACCCGACGGGCTCCTACGAGCAGTACTTC CASSYPTGSYEQYF
TRBJ2-2 14 - - TRBV2 TGTGCCAGCAGTGACACAAGAAACACCGGGGAGCTGTTTTTT CASSDTRNTGELFF
TRBJ2-5 16 TRBD2 - TRBV4-2 TGTGCCAGCAGCCAAGATGGGGCTAGCGGGGGGGCGCCTCAGTACTTC CASSQDGASGGAPQYF
TRBJ2-1 14 TRBD1 - TRBV2 TGTGCCAGCAGTGATAGGACAGGAAGGGATGAGCAGTTCTTC CASSDRTGRDEQFF
TRBJ1-2 15 - medium-sized TRBV18 TGTGCCAGCTCAGCCGCGGGAGCCGCTAACTATGGCTACACCTTC CASSAAGAANYGYTF
TRBJ1-1 15 - - TRBV6-1 TGTGCCAGCAGTGAAGCGCTTTCCGGGGTATTTAAAGCTTTCTTT CASSEALSGVFKAFF
TRBJ1-6 16 - - TRBV21-1 TGTGCCAGCACGCACCCAAGGGGGCGCGGTAATTCACCCCTCCACTTT CASTHPRGRGNSPLHF
TRBJ1-4 14 TRBD1 - TRBV19 TGTGCCAGTAGTACCGGGACAGCGCAGGAAAAACTGTTTTTT CASSTGTAQEKLFF
TRBJ2-1 15 TRBD2 - TRBV7-2 TGTGCCAGCAGCTCTGCCGGACTAGCCTACAATGAGCAGTTCTTC CASSSAGLAYNEQFF
TRBJ2-7 13 - - TRBV12-3/TRBV12-4 TGTGCCAGCAGCCACAGGGTCACCTACGAGCAGTACTTC CASSHRVTYEQYF
TRBJ2-7 16 TRBD1 few TRBV6-1 TGTGCCAGCAGTGAAGGCCGAGGGACAGTCTCCTACGAGCAGTACTTC CASSEGRGTVSYEQYF
TRBJ2-7 13 - medium-sized TRBV5-6 TGTGCCAGCAGCAGTCTGAGGGCCTACGAGCAGTACTTC CASSSLRAYEQYF
TRBJ1-3 15 - few TRBV27 TGTGCCAGCAGCTACAAGAGGGCAGCCGGAAACACCATATATTTT CASSYKRAAGNTIYF
TRBJ1-1 16 TRBD1 - TRBV18 TGTGCCAGCTCATCCGGGACAGGGTCGATGAACACTGAAGCTTTCTTT CASSSGTGSMNTEAFF
TRBJ2-1 20 TRBD2 few TRBV28 TGTGCCAGCAGTTTCGCTGGGGGACTAGCGGGGGGGAGCTCCTACAATGAGCAGTTCTTC CASSFAGGLAGGSSYNEQFF
TRBJ2-3 16 TRBD2 - TRBV4-3 TGCGCCAGCAGCCAAGGAGCGGGGGGCCTCACAGATACGCAGTATTTT CASSQGAGGLTDTQYF
TRBJ2-1 14 - - TRBV7-2 TGTGCCAGCAGCTTTCGGGACATATACAATGAGCAGTTCTTC CASSFRDIYNEQFF
TRBJ2-7 13 - - TRBV25-1 TGTGCCAGCAGTTGGCACGTCTCCTACGAGCAGTACTTC CASSWHVSYEQYF
TRBJ2-2 18 TRBD1 - TRBV27 TGTGCCAGCAGTTTATTTGGGGACAGGGGCCCGAACACCGGGGAGCTGTTTTTT CASSLFGDRGPNTGELFF
TRBJ2-7 17 - - TRBV28 TGTGCCAGCAGTCGGTACGTCAGGGCTACTACCGCCTACGAGCAGTACTTC CASSRYVRATTAYEQYF
TRBJ2-5 17 - - TRBV10-3 TGTGCCATCAGTGATTCTCTTCTGACAGGAGAGGTGGAGACCCAGTACTTC CAISDSLLTGEVETQYF
TRBJ2-7 14 - few TRBV28 TGTGCCAGCAGGCAGACCGGAGCACATGGCGAGCAGTACTTC CASRQTGAHGEQYF
TRBJ2-2 16 TRBD2 - TRBV2 TGTGCCAGCAGTGGTAGCGGGGGGACATACACCGGGGAGCTGTTTTTT CASSGSGGTYTGELFF
TRBJ2-1 20 TRBD2 - TRBV6-2/TRBV6-3 TGTGCCAGCAGTACACTAGGACTAGCGGGGGGGCGCCGCCTCGGCAATGAGCAGTTCTTC CASSTLGLAGGRRLGNEQFF
TRBJ2-1 16 - - TRBV7-2 TGTGCCAGCAGCCCTCGAGCCGGGACTGGTTACAATGAGCAGTTCTTC CASSPRAGTGYNEQFF
TRBJ1-1 16 TRBD1 - TRBV5-8 TGTGCCAGCAGCTACTACGTTGGACAGGGGAACACTGAAGCTTTCTTT CASSYYVGQGNTEAFF
TRBJ1-6 16 - - TRBV30 TGTGCCAGCGACAGGCGTCCTCTCTCCTATAATTCACCCCTCCACTTT CASDRRPLSYNSPLHF
TRBJ1-2 14 TRBD1 - TRBV7-2 TGTGCCAGCAGCTTAGGAGGGGACAGGAGTGGCTACACCTTC CASSLGGDRSGYTF
TRBJ1-5 16 - - TRBV19 TGTGCCAGTACCCAAACCCAGGGACTTCCCGATCAGCCCCAGCATTTT CASTQTQGLPDQPQHF
TRBJ1-6 12 - - TRBV7-9 TGTGCCAGCAGCTTTACAAATTCACCCCTCCACTTT CASSFTNSPLHF
TRBJ1-3 16 TRBD1 - TRBV2 TGTGCCAGCAGACTGACAGGGCCCTCATCTGGAAACACCATATATTTT CASRLTGPSSGNTIYF
TRBJ2-5 16 TRBD2 - TRBV7-9 TGTGCCAGCAGCTTAAGAGCGGGGGGGCTCGAAGAGACCCAGTACTTC CASSLRAGGLEETQYF
TRBJ1-2 13 - - TRBV12-3/TRBV12-4 TGTGCCAGCAGTTTCAACAGGGAGTTGGGCTACACCTTC CASSFNRELGYTF
TRBJ1-3 15 TRBD1 - TRBV9 TGTGCCAGCAGCGTAGAGGGGACAGAGAGAAACACCATATATTTT CASSVEGTERNTIYF
TRBJ1-4 14 - - TRBV30 TGTGCCTGGAGTCGAAAGGACTGGGGTGAAAAACTGTTTTTT CAWSRKDWGEKLFF
TRBJ1-3 15 - - TRBV6-1 TGTGCCAGCAGTGAAGGGCCAGGGGCTGGAAACACCATATATTTT CASSEGPGAGNTIYF
TRBJ2-5 15 TRBD2 - TRBV7-6 TGTGCCAGCAGCACGGGGGGGGTTCTTCAAGAGACCCAGTACTTC CASSTGGVLQETQYF
TRBJ1-1 16 TRBD1 - TRBV7-9 TGTGCCAGCAGCTTAGGGACAGGGAGAAGGAACACTGAAGCTTTCTTT CASSLGTGRRNTEAFF
TRBJ2-1 15 - few TRBV12-2 TGTGCAAGTCGCCCTGTAGGGAGGGAATACAATGAGCAGTTCTTC CASRPVGREYNEQFF
TRBJ2-2 16 TRBD2 once TRBV7-2 TGTGCCAGCAGCCTTTATAGCGGGGGAATCACCGGGGAGCTGTTTTTT CASSLYSGGITGELFF
TRBJ2-1 15 TRBD2 few TRBV5-4 TGTGCCAGCAGCTTGGGAGCGGGGGGATACAATGAGCAGTTCTTC CASSLGAGGYNEQFF
TRBJ1-1 14 - - TRBV6-6 TGTGCCAGCAGAGATTGGACAGAGGAGACTGAAGCTTTCTTT CASRDWTEETEAFF
TRBJ2-2 15 TRBD1 - TRBV2 TGTGCCAGCAGGAGGGGACAGCTGGACACCGGGGAGCTGTTTTTT CASRRGQLDTGELFF
TRBJ2-5 16 TRBD2 once TRBV11-3 TGTGCCAGCAGCCCGGGGAGCGGGGGACAACAAGAGACCCAGTACTTC CASSPGSGGQQETQYF
TRBJ2-7 14 TRBD2 once TRBV2 TGTGCCAGCAGGGGGACTAGCGGTCCGAACGAGCAGTACTTC CASRGTSGPNEQYF
TRBJ1-4 14 - once TRBV18 TGTGCCAGCTCACCAAAGAGACAGAATGAAAAACTGTTTTTT CASSPKRQNEKLFF
TRBJ1-6 14 - - TRBV10-3 TGTGCCATCAGTGACAGGGTTGTGAATTCACCCCTCCACTTT CAISDRVVNSPLHF
TRBJ2-7 15 TRBD1 - TRBV5-8 TGTGCCAGCAGCTTGGTGGACAGGGGTGGGTACGAGCAGTACTTC CASSLVDRGGYEQYF